A selection of T cell receptor beta chains follows, all from one sample in a study of Tregs in tolerant kidney transplant recipients. Libraries were prepared by immunoSEQ multiplex PCR; TCRdb keeps only in-frame clonotypes and omits some of them. In the table there are approximately 90,000 clones, roughly nine tenths of which are singletons. Material: CD8+ T cells from blood. Source of these receptors: a human donor in good health. The CDR3 runs from the conserved cysteine through the conserved F or W. A D gene is named only where the DNA matches it firmly. The listing skips clone size in some rows; elsewhere it reads once, few, many or a size class.

>16|TRBV10-3|-|TRBD2|TRBJ2-5
CAISDPAGEGGVTQYF
TGTGCCATCAGTGACCCAGCGGGAGAGGGGGGTGTGACCCAGTACTTC
>13|TRBV6-1|-|-|TRBJ1-5
CASTWDEGQPQHF
TGTGCCAGCACCTGGGACGAAGGTCAGCCCCAGCATTTT
>15|TRBV11-3|once|-|TRBJ2-3
CASSLRAATTDTQYF
TGTGCCAGCAGCTTAAGGGCCGCGACCACAGATACGCAGTATTTT
>15|TRBV4-1|-|-|TRBJ1-6
CASSQVRLTDSPLHF
TGCGCCAGCAGCCAAGTCCGGCTGACCGATTCACCCCTCCACTTT
>16|TRBV10-1|once|TRBD2|TRBJ2-7
CASSESKSGRTYEQYF
TGCGCCAGCAGTGAGTCGAAGAGCGGGAGGACCTACGAGCAGTACTTC
>14|TRBV9|-|TRBD2|TRBJ2-3
CASSVAGGADTQYF
TGTGCCAGCAGCGTAGCGGGAGGCGCAGATACGCAGTATTTT
>14|TRBV27|-|-|TRBJ2-7
CASSEGESSYEQYF
TGTGCCAGCAGTGAGGGGGAAAGCTCCTACGAGCAGTACTTC
>14|TRBV25-1|-|-|TRBJ2-7
CASSEVGTPGEQYF
TGTGCCAGCAGTGAAGTCGGTACGCCTGGCGAGCAGTACTTC
>17|TRBV14|-|-|TRBJ2-1
CASSQSLGTSSYNEQFF
TGTGCCAGCAGCCAGTCCTTAGGAACCAGCTCCTACAATGAGCAGTTCTTC
>14|TRBV28|-|-|TRBJ2-7
CASSLKIGLLEQYF
TGTGCCAGCAGTTTGAAAATAGGCCTATTAGAGCAGTACTTC
>14|TRBV15|-|-|TRBJ1-2
CATSRDEAEGNYTF
TGTGCCACCAGCAGAGATGAGGCGGAGGGGAACTACACCTTC
>15|TRBV5-1|-|TRBD1|TRBJ2-7
CASSLAGQGAGEQYF
TGCGCCAGCAGCTTGGCGGGACAGGGGGCGGGAGAGCAGTACTTC
>17|TRBV6-4|-|TRBD2|TRBJ2-1
CASRPRSGGATDNEQFF
TGTGCCAGCAGGCCCAGGAGCGGGGGGGCAACCGACAATGAGCAGTTCTTC
>15|TRBV7-9|few|-|TRBJ2-7
CASSLQLTGTYEQYF
TGTGCCAGCAGCTTACAGCTAACAGGGACCTACGAGCAGTACTTC
>15|TRBV19|once|TRBD2|TRBJ2-3
CASSIQSGGVDTQYF
TGTGCCAGTAGTATCCAGAGCGGGGGGGTGGATACGCAGTATTTT
>15|TRBV14|-|-|TRBJ2-3
CASSLGMSGADTQYF
TGTGCCAGCAGCCTAGGAATGTCAGGGGCAGATACGCAGTATTTT
>14|TRBV29-1|once|-|TRBJ2-1
CSVIPGLVYNEQFF
TGCAGCGTCATTCCGGGACTGGTGTACAATGAGCAGTTCTTC
>15|TRBV27|once|TRBD1|TRBJ1-4
CASSRRDREGEKLFF
TGTGCCAGCAGTCGGCGGGACAGGGAGGGTGAAAAACTGTTTTTT
>15|TRBV19|-|TRBD2|TRBJ2-1
CASSIAGDPYNEQFF
TGTGCCAGTAGTATTGCGGGAGATCCCTACAATGAGCAGTTCTTC
>14|TRBV15|once|TRBD1|TRBJ2-7
CATSPGTGGYEQYF
TGTGCCACCAGCCCGGGGACAGGGGGCTACGAGCAGTACTTC